This T cell receptor (beta chain) was recovered during a study of a mutant IDH1 vaccine in newly diagnosed glioma. Whole-study context: Vaccines were first given 4-6 weeks after radiotherapy alone, or with temozolomide cycles. Every participant had undergone radiotherapy, temozolomide, or both before, and most underwent both.

Study conclusions and caveats: Variations in leading peripheral T cell clonotypes appeared to have no connection with pseudoprogression.

Assay: immunoSEQ multiplex PCR; the TCRdb copy retains only in-frame clones and omits some. The sample lists 25,000 to 30,000 clones, around 84% occurring once. This clone was counted once. Its specificity is unknown. As for time point: week 23, last vaccination. Alongside topical imiquimod, each dose of vaccine comprised 300 ug of mutant IDH1 20-mer peptide. This sequence was found in a woman in her 30s with glioma. Sequenced here: PBMCs, sampled from a glioma patient whose treatment included an IDH1 peptide vaccine.

The CDR3 loop is CSVEVVTGRMGTEAFF. The CDR3 bases are TGCAGCGTTGAAGTGGTAACAGGGAGGATGGGGACTGAAGCTTTCTTT. The chain couples TRBV29-1 to TRBJ1-1, with D perhaps TRBD1 (6 bases). The V end was cut by 1 base, the J end by 5 bases, with 20 bases between. There are 16 residues in the CDR3. Germline lookup yields CDR1 SQVTM and CDR2 ANQGSEA.